The present T cell receptor beta chain was sequenced within a study of radiotherapy plus CTLA-4 blockade in lung cancer. The data were produced by immunoSEQ multiplex PCR, yet TCRdb's version contains in-frame clones alone and is incomplete. The profile shows about 93,000 clones, around 88% of them singletons. The V segment lost 3 bases and the J segment 4 bases; nucleotides outside the gene matches: 9. Germline V CDR1 and CDR2: MGHRA, YSYEKL. CDR3 length equals 16 residues. This TCR was sampled from a human donor with non-small cell lung cancer that progressed on radiotherapy plus ipilimumab. Specimen: peripheral blood, collected from a patient treated with radiotherapy plus ipilimumab. The chain combines TRBV4-1 with TRBJ1-2, with TRBD1 matching over 9 bases. CDR3 DNA: TGCGCCAGCAGCCAGCCCGGGACAGGGCAAGGCTATGGCTACACCTTC. Its protein is CASSQPGTGQGYGYTF.